Below, 6 T cell receptor beta chains from the same sample are listed, as sequenced in a study of T-cell reconstitution after alpha-beta-depleted transplantation in children. The authors prepared the TCRbeta library with unique molecular identifiers. TCRdb recomputed calls from the PCR reads with MiXCR, one row per CDR3 protein. The table includes around 960,000 distinct CDR3 sequences, roughly 29% detected once. Specimen: PBMCs, mostly from graft donor cells, collected 360 days after TCRalphabeta/CD19-depleted stem cell transplant. These receptors all come from a boy in the first two years of life who had a stem cell transplant for SCID, so the T cells may come from the graft donor.

The V call is TRBV28, the J call TRBJ2-3; D is possibly TRBD1 (5 bases). The CDR3 totals 16 residues. Germline CDR1 reads MDHEN; CDR2 reads SYDVKM. The germline V and J ends were trimmed by 2 bases and 1 base, with 13 bases remaining between them. CDR3 sequence: CASSLNRMSGTDTQYF. As DNA, the CDR3 is TGTGCCAGCAGTTTAAACAGGATGAGCGGCACAGATACGCAGTATTTT.

CDR3 sequence reads: CASSELTGRSIEETQYF. CDR3 nucleotide sequence: TGTGCCAGCAGTGAATTGACAGGACGATCGATAGAAGAGACCCAGTACTTC. The chain employs TRBV25-1 and TRBJ2-5; TRBD1 is a possible D gene (6 bases). Germline assignment: CDR1 MGHDK and CDR2 SYGVNS. CDR3 size: 17 residues. V was pared by 1 base and J by 3 bases, with 18 bases between.

This clonotype occurred a few times. This chain joins TRBV6-2 or TRBV6-3 and TRBJ2-7; no firm D call. The germline V gene has CDR1 MNHEY and CDR2 SVGEGT. V lost 5 bases and J lost 0, with 5 bases in between. CDR3 size: 12 residues. The CDR3 region has the DNA TGTGCCAGCAGTGACATCTCCTACGAGCAGTACTTC. It is translated as CASSDISYEQYF.

The table lists this clonotype with a few counts. The chain couples TRBV12-3 or TRBV12-4 to TRBJ1-1, with 10 bases that match TRBD1. The CDR3 has 14 residues. The trim removed 7 bases at V and 5 bases at J, leaving 7 bases unmatched. CDR3 in DNA: TGTGCCAGCAAACGGACAGGGGGGGATACTGAAGCTTTCTTT. This translates into CASKRTGGDTEAFF.

The chain links TRBV29-1 to TRBJ2-1; the D gene is possibly TRBD2 (5 bases). V was trimmed by 6 bases and J by 7 bases, leaving 7 bases between them. This CDR3 is built from 10 residues. Germline loops: CDR1 SQVTM, CDR2 ANQGSEA. The CDR3 reads CSVRRNEQFF. The CDR3 coding sequence is TGCAGCGTCCGGAGGAATGAGCAGTTCTTC.

This clonotype was seen a handful of times. The rearrangement joins TRBV20-1 to TRBJ2-5, with no clear D. V was shortened by 3 bases and J by 4 bases, with 9 bases between the two germline ends. The CDR3 has 12 residues. Germline V gene sequence: CDR1 DFQATT, CDR2 SNEGSKA (reference sequence). Here the CDR3 reads CSARDDIETQYF. The DNA for the CDR3 is TGCAGTGCTAGGGACGACATAGAGACCCAGTACTTC.